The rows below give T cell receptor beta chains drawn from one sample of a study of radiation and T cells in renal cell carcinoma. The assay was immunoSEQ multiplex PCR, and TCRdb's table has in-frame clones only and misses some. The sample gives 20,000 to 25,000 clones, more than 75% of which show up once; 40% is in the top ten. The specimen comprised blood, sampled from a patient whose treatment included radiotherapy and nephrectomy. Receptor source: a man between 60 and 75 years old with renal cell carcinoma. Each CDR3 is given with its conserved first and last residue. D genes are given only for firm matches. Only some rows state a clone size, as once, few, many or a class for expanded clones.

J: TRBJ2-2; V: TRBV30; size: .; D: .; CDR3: CAWSVRGLDTGELFF; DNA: TGTGCCTGGAGTGTACGCGGGTTAGACACCGGGGAGCTGTTTTTT
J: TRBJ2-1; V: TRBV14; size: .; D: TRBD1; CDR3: CASSENRGPYNEQFF; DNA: TGTGCCAGCAGCGAAAACAGGGGCCCCTACAATGAGCAGTTCTTC
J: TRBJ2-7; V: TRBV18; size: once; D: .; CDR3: CASSPIFGRGSYEQYF; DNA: TGTGCCAGCTCACCAATATTCGGGAGAGGTTCCTACGAGCAGTACTTC
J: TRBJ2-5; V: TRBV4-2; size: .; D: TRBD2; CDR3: CASSERLAGGPEETQYF; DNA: TGTGCCAGCAGCGAAAGACTAGCGGGAGGGCCTGAAGAGACCCAGTACTTC
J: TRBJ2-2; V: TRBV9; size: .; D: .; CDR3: CASSVATRITGELFF; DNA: TGTGCCAGCAGCGTAGCGACTAGGATAACCGGGGAGCTGTTTTTT
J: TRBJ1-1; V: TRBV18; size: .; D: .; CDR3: CASSPRLDKTEAFF; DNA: TGTGCCAGCTCACCCAGACTTGATAAGACTGAAGCTTTCTTT
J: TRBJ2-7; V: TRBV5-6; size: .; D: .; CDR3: CASTHAGSYEQYF; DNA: TGTGCCAGCACCCACGCCGGTTCCTACGAGCAGTACTTC
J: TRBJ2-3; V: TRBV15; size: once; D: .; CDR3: CATSSRPGSMGDTQYF; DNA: TGTGCCACCAGCAGCCGACCCGGGAGTATGGGAGATACGCAGTATTTT
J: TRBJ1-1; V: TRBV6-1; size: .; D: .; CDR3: CASTLDTNTEAFF; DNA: TGTGCCAGCACCCTGGACACGAACACTGAAGCTTTCTTT
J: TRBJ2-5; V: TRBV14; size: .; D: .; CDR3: CASSSITGLGETQYF; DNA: TGTGCCAGCAGCTCAATAACAGGGCTAGGAGAGACCCAGTACTTC
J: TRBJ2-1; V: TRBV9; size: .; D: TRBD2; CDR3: CASARAGEAYNEQFF; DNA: TGTGCCAGCGCGAGGGCGGGAGAGGCCTACAATGAGCAGTTCTTC
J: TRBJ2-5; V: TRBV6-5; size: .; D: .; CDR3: CASTPAAQETQYF; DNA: TGTGCCAGCACTCCGGCAGCTCAAGAGACCCAGTACTTC
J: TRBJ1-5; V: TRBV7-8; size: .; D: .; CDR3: CASSLALSGGEDQPQHF; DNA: TGTGCCAGCAGCTTAGCGCTCTCCGGGGGCGAAGACCAGCCCCAGCATTTT
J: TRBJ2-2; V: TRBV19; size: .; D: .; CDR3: CASSILNTGELFF; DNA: TGTGCCAGTAGTATTTTGAACACCGGGGAGCTGTTTTTT
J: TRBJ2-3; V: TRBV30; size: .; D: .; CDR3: CAWSLMNSGVGDTQYF; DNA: TGTGCCTGGAGCTTAATGAACTCAGGGGTAGGGGATACGCAGTATTTT
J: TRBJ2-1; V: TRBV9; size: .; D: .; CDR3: CASSVEGGPYNEQFF; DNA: TGTGCCAGCAGCGTAGAGGGAGGCCCCTACAATGAGCAGTTCTTC
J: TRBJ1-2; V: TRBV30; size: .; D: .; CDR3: CAWSVQGYGYTF; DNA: TGTGCCTGGAGTGTACAGGGTTATGGCTACACCTTC
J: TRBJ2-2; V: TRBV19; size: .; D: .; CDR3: CASSIRATQNTGELFF; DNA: TGTGCCAGTAGTATCAGGGCCACTCAGAACACCGGGGAGCTGTTTTTT
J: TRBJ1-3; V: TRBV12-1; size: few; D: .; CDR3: CASPTGNTIYF; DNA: TGTGCCTCCCCCACGGGAAACACCATATATTTT
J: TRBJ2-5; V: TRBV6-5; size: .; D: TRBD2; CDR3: CASRQGLERTQYF; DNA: TGTGCCAGCAGACAAGGACTAGAGAGGACCCAGTACTTC
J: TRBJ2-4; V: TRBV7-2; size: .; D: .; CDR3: CASSTLKDVALAKNIQYF; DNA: TGTGCCAGCAGCACGCTCAAAGACGTCGCGCTGGCCAAAAACATTCAGTACTTC
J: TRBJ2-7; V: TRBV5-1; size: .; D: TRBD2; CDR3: CASSRSGELAYEQYF; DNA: TGCGCCAGCAGCCGAAGCGGGGAGCTAGCCTACGAGCAGTACTTC
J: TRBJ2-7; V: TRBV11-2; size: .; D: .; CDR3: CASSLGSEQYF; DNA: TGTGCCAGCAGCTTAGGGTCCGAGCAGTACTTC
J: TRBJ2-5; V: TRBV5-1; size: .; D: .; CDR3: CASSLAQIQETQYF; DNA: TGCGCCAGCAGCTTGGCGCAGATACAAGAGACCCAGTACTTC
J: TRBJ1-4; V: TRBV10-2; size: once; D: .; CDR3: CASSGLLNEKLFF; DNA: TGCGCCAGCTCCGGACTTCTTAATGAAAAACTGTTTTTT
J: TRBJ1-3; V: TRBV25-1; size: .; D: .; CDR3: CASSPVWEGSGNTIYF; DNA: TGTGCCAGCAGTCCCGTATGGGAAGGCTCTGGAAACACCATATATTTT
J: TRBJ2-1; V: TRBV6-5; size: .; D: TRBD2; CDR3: CASSQAASGHTEQFF; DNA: TGTGCCAGCAGCCAGGCGGCTAGCGGGCACACTGAGCAGTTCTTC
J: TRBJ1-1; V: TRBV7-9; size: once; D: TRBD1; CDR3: CASSLRRGHAFF; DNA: TGTGCCAGCAGCTTACGCAGGGGGCACGCTTTCTTT
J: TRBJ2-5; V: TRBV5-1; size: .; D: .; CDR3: CASSFDRLRETQYF; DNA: TGCGCCAGCAGCTTCGACAGGTTGAGAGAGACCCAGTACTTC
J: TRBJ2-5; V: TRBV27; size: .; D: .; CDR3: CASSPGNRRGTQYF; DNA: TGTGCCAGCAGTCCCGGGAACCGGCGAGGGACCCAGTACTTC
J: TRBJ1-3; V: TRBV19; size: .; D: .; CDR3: CASSIWPPRNSGNTIYF; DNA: TGTGCCAGTAGTATTTGGCCCCCTAGAAATTCTGGAAACACCATATATTTT